The 5 T cell receptor beta chains below all came from one sample that was sequenced in a study of T cell repertoires in cytomegalovirus infection. Each CDR3 protein gets one entry after TCRdb re-called the reads with MiXCR. The sample has more than 500,000 distinct CDR3 sequences, 15% to 20% seen once. The sequencing sample was made of CD8+ T cells from PBMCs. The origin of the receptors is a human donor in good health (CMV status not recorded). Some clones in this sample may be carry-over from other donors' samples.

This clonotype was observed a few times. A much larger clone differs from this one at a single base, so this may be a read error. The rearrangement uses TRBV7-9 and TRBJ2-1, with D possibly being TRBD2 (6 bases). V was pared by 2 bases and J by 7 bases, with 9 bases between. CDR1 SEHNR and CDR2 FQNEAQ come from the germline V gene (reference sequence). This CDR3 is built from 13 residues. CDR3 loop: CASSLNGRNEQFF. The CDR3 DNA follows: TGTGCCAGCAGCTTAAACGGGAGAAATGAGCAGTTCTTC.

This clonotype showed up many times. This chain joins TRBV7-9 and TRBJ1-1, with D tentatively TRBD1 (5 bases). V lost 5 bases and J lost 1, with 14 bases in between. The length of the CDR3 is 15 residues. The germline CDR1 and CDR2 sequences are SEHNR and FQNEAQ (reference sequence). The CDR3 sequence is CASSTGTNPNTEAFF. For the CDR3, the DNA is TGTGCCAGCAGCACGGGGACTAATCCGAACACTGAAGCTTTCTTT. Variable domain in full (rest from reference TRBV7-9 and TRBJ1-1): DTGVSQNPRHKITKRGQNVTFRCDPISEHNRLYWYRQTLGQGPEFLTYFQNEAQLEKSRLLSDRFSAERPKGSFSTLEIQRTEQGDSAMYLCASSTGTNPNTEAFFGQGTRLTVV.

The table lists this clonotype with many counts. The chain joins TRBV7-3 to TRBJ2-5, with TRBD2 matching over 12 bases. The CDR3 sequence is 16 residues long. The junction had 11 bases not matched to a gene; V was cut back by 8 bases and J by 4 bases. Germline values: CDR1 SGHTA, CDR2 FQGTGA. The CDR3 region is CASGSVASGGVETQYF. The CDR3 DNA is TGTGCCAGCGGGTCGGTGGCTAGCGGGGGGGTAGAGACCCAGTACTTC.

With regard to this clonotype: The final CDR3 position lacks the conserved phenylalanine or tryptophan, pointing to a likely read error. The chain is built from TRBV7-4 and TRBJ2-7; D not certain. The CDR3 is 13 residues long. Germline V gives CDR1 SGHVT, CDR2 SQSDAQ. CDR3 residues: CASSSGLIYEQYL. The CDR3 DNA reads TGTGCCAGTAGCTCCGGGCTGATCTACGAGCAGTACTTA.

This clonotype was found many times. The V and J genes are TRBV5-4 and TRBJ1-2, with D perhaps matching TRBD1 (6 bases). CDR1 and CDR2 from the germline V gene are SGHNT and YYREEE (reference sequence). There are 14 residues in the CDR3. With 1 base removed from V and 3 bases from J, the gap between germline ends came to 10 bases. CDR3 amino acids: CASSLLPGDYGYTF. CDR3 in DNA: TGTGCCAGCAGCTTGTTACCAGGGGACTATGGCTACACCTTC.